The 32 T cell receptor beta chains reported below all come from one sample, sequenced in a study of T cell repertoires in cytomegalovirus infection. Via MiXCR, TCRdb re-called the reads, giving one row per CDR3 protein. The table has about 900,000 distinct CDR3 sequences, less than 35% seen once. Which antigens these TCRs recognize remains unknown. This specimen consisted of cultured CD8+ T cells from PBMCs, obtained from culture after CMV antigen stimulation. The receptors originated from a human donor in good health (CMV status not recorded). Some clones in this sample may be carry-over from other donors' samples.

V is TRBV19 and J is TRBJ2-7; tentative D call: TRBD1 (5 bases). This CDR3 region has 18 residues. Per the germline V gene, CDR1 is LNHDA and CDR2 is SQIVND (reference sequence). The V end was cut by 0 bases, the J end by 6 bases, with 24 bases between. CDR3 DNA sequence: TGTGCCAGTAGTATAGAGTCGGCACCTTTCGCAGGGCTTCGCGAGCAGTACTTC. This codes for CASSIESAPFAGLREQYF. The whole variable domain, remainder taken from reference TRBV19 and TRBJ2-7, is DGGITQSPKYLFRKEGQNVTLSCEQNLNHDAMYWYRQDPGQGLRLIYYSQIVNDFQKGDIAEGYSVSREKKESFPLTVTSAQKNPTAFYLCASSIESAPFAGLREQYFGPGTRLTVT.

The chain is built from TRBV10-3 and TRBJ2-1, with D tentatively TRBD1 (6 bases). Germline CDR1 and CDR2: ENHRY and SYGVKD. The germline V and J ends were trimmed by 2 bases and 4 bases, with 9 bases remaining between them. The CDR3 is 14 amino acids. The CDR3, as DNA: TGTGCCATCAGTGAGGAGGGGGATTACAATGAGCAGTTCTTC. Its protein product is CAISEEGDYNEQFF.

This clonotype was observed a handful of times. The chain couples TRBV14 to TRBJ1-2, with D maybe TRBD1 (6 bases). CDR1 SGHDN and CDR2 FVKESK come from the germline V gene. V shed 5 bases and J shed 4 bases, with 14 bases lying between them. The CDR3 spans 14 residues. The CDR3 region is CASSYRESGYGYTF. The DNA of the CDR3 is TGTGCCAGCAGCTACAGGGAATCCGGCTATGGCTACACCTTC.

The chain joins TRBV4-2 to TRBJ2-7, with unresolved D. CDR1 and CDR2 from the germline V gene are LGHNA and YNFKEQ. The CDR3 covers 15 residues. Trimming shortened V by 0 bases and J by 2 bases, and 11 bases separated the two germline ends. The CDR3: CASSQDVDFAYEQYF. CDR3 DNA: TGTGCCAGCAGCCAAGATGTCGACTTTGCCTACGAGCAGTACTTC.

This clonotype has more than one count but fewer than ten. The DNA of the CDR3 is TGTGCCAGCAACGGGCTCAGCTCCTACAATGAGCAGTTCTTC. Translation gives CASNGLSSYNEQFF. The chain joins TRBV6-1 to TRBJ2-1; D remains unclear. Germline V gene sequence: CDR1 MNHNS, CDR2 SASEGT. The CDR3 spans 14 residues. Trimming removed 7 bases at V and 0 bases at J, with 10 bases between.

V is TRBV28 and J is TRBJ2-1; D ambiguous. Per germline, CDR1 MDHEN and CDR2 SYDVKM. The CDR3 extends over 17 amino acids. Trimming cost V 2 bases and J 0 bases, with 14 bases left between them. CDR3 sequence reads: CASSLASGDSSYNEQFF. The CDR3 coding sequence is TGTGCCAGCAGTTTAGCTAGTGGGGATAGCTCCTACAATGAGCAGTTCTTC.

This clonotype came up a few times. The rearrangement uses TRBV6-6 and TRBJ2-3, with D uncertain. There are 12 residues in the CDR3. V was cut by 8 bases and J by 2 bases, with 8 bases left in between. Germline V gene data show CDR1 as MNHNY and CDR2 as SVGAGI (reference sequence). CDR3 loop: CASSTVTDTQYF. The CDR3 region has the DNA TGTGCCAGCTCCACGGTCACAGATACGCAGTATTTT.

The rearrangement joins TRBV7-9 to TRBJ2-7; D is uncertain. V was pared by 3 bases and J by 7 bases, with 10 bases between. This CDR3 is built from 12 residues. Germline V gene sequence: CDR1 SEHNR, CDR2 FQNEAQ (reference sequence). The CDR3 loop reads CASSFASSEQYF. Written as DNA, the CDR3 is TGTGCCAGCAGCTTCGCTTCGAGTGAGCAGTACTTC.

The chain has TRBV29-1 and TRBJ1-1; D possibly corresponds to TRBD1 (6 bases). Deletions cut 5 bases from V and 8 bases from J, with 18 bases between. The CDR3 has 13 amino acids. Germline-derived CDR1 and CDR2 are SQVTM and ANQGSEA. CDR3 sequence (DNA): TGCAGCGTTCATGGTGGGGGGCAGGCCGAAGCTTTCTTT. Protein sequence: CSVHGGGQAEAFF.

This clonotype came up a few times. The rearrangement joins TRBV27 to TRBJ2-7, with D unresolved. The CDR3 is 15 residues long. Germline CDR1 MNHEY, CDR2 SMNVEV (reference sequence). V lost 2 bases and J lost 1, with 12 bases in between. This CDR3 is CASSLTSNPSYEQYF. DNA for the CDR3: TGTGCCAGCAGTTTAACGAGCAATCCTTCCTACGAGCAGTACTTC.

The chain has TRBV19 and TRBJ1-1; no reliable D call. V gave up 2 bases and J gave up 0 bases, with 7 bases separating them. There are 14 residues in the CDR3. Germline V lookup: CDR1 LNHDA, CDR2 SQIVND (reference sequence). CDR3 in DNA: TGTGCCAGTAGTATAAAGGGAATGAACACTGAAGCTTTCTTT. Translating it yields CASSIKGMNTEAFF.

Comments on this clonotype: A read error may be the cause here, since a much bigger clone is one base away. The V and J genes are TRBV6-4 and TRBJ2-1, with 11 bases that match TRBD2. This CDR3 region has 14 residues. The trim removed 6 bases at V and 8 bases at J, leaving 6 bases unmatched. The V gene's germline CDR1 is MRHNA and CDR2 SNTAGT. The CDR3: CASSVSGGAYEQFF. CDR3 DNA: TGTGCCAGCAGCGTTAGCGGGGGGGCCTATGAGCAGTTCTTC.

This clonotype has a handful of counts. V gene TRBV7-9 combines with J gene TRBJ2-3; 8 bases agree with TRBD2. CDR3 size: 16 residues. CDR1 is SEHNR, CDR2 FQNEAQ, per germline (reference sequence). V gave up 6 bases and J gave up 4 bases; unmatched junction bases: 12. The CDR3 nucleotides read TGTGCCAGCAGTCTTCCGGGACTAGAAGAATCAGATACGCAGTATTTT. This sequence encodes CASSLPGLEESDTQYF.

The V call is TRBV6-1, the J call TRBJ1-1; D is ambiguous. The V end lost 3 bases, the J end lost 5 bases, and 7 bases lay between the germline ends. The CDR3 runs 12 residues. Germline-derived CDR1 and CDR2 are MNHNS and SASEGT. The DNA for the CDR3 is TGTGCCAGCAGTGATTATGGGACTGAAGCTTTCTTT. Residues: CASSDYGTEAFF.

J is TRBJ2-5 and V is TRBV7-2; no reliable D call. The germline V gene encodes CDR1 SGHTA and CDR2 FQGNSA. The CDR3 has 15 amino acids. The V end lost 1 base, the J end lost 0 bases, and 9 bases lay between the germline ends. CDR3 nucleotides: TGTGCCAGCAGCTTAGAAGCCAGGTACCAAGAGACCCAGTACTTC. Amino acid sequence: CASSLEARYQETQYF. Supplemented by reference TRBV7-2 and TRBJ2-5, the full variable domain reads GAGVSQSPSNKVTEKGKDVELRCDPISGHTALYWYRQSLGQGLEFLIYFQGNSAPDKSGLPSDRFSAERTGGSVSTLTIQRTQQEDSAVYLCASSLEARYQETQYFGPGTRLLVL.

This clonotype was detected only a few times. V is TRBV4-1 and J is TRBJ2-7; D tentatively fits TRBD1 or TRBD2 (5 bases each). CDR3 length: 17 amino acids. Trimming removed 0 bases at V and 3 bases at J, with 18 bases between. Germline CDR1 is MGHRA and CDR2 is YSYEKL. The DNA of the CDR3 is TGCGCCAGCAGCCAAGAGGTCCGGGGCGGTGGGTACTACGAGCAGTACTTC. As protein: CASSQEVRGGGYYEQYF.

This chain connects TRBV20-1 to TRBJ1-1; D remains ambiguous. In germline, CDR1 is DFQATT, CDR2 SNEGSKA (reference sequence). Trimming took off 2 bases at V and 5 bases at J, with 12 bases between the two ends. The CDR3 totals 13 residues. CDR3 bases: TGCAGTGCTAGACCCAGAGGGTGGACTGAAGCTTTCTTT. Its protein is CSARPRGWTEAFF.

The V and J genes are TRBV28 and TRBJ2-7, with TRBD1 as a possible D gene (5 bases). Trimming took off 5 bases at V and 1 base at J, with 18 bases between the two ends. The germline gives CDR1 MDHEN, CDR2 SYDVKM. CDR3 length: 16 residues. In DNA form, the CDR3 reads TGTGCCAGCAGTCTAGGGTCGGCAGGGCCTTCCTACGAGCAGTACGTC. As protein: CASSLGSAGPSYEQYV.

Here the CDR3 reads CASSLSPFTGNTGELFF. The CDR3 DNA follows: TGTGCCAGCAGTTTATCACCTTTTACAGGGAACACCGGGGAGCTGTTTTTT. This chain joins TRBV27 and TRBJ2-2; a possible D gene is TRBD1 (5 bases). Deletions cut 0 bases from V and 1 base from J, with 12 bases between. The CDR3 consists of 17 residues. Germline CDR1 MNHEY, CDR2 SMNVEV (reference sequence).

This clonotype was seen a handful of times. This chain uses TRBV19 with TRBJ2-6; a possible D gene is TRBD1 (5 bases). In germline, CDR1 is LNHDA, CDR2 SQIVND (reference sequence). The CDR3 totals 17 residues. Between the trimmed V and J ends, which lost 5 bases and 0 bases, there was a span of 14 bases. The DNA for the CDR3 is TGTGCCAGTAGTGGGGCTGAGCTGAGCTCTGGGGCCAACGTCCTGACTTTC. Protein: CASSGAELSSGANVLTF.

This clonotype has more than one count but fewer than ten. J is TRBJ2-3 and V is TRBV5-4, with 10 bases matching TRBD2. The J segment lost 5 bases and the V segment lost 4 bases, leaving 22 bases of the junction unmatched. CDR3 size: 20 residues. Looked up from germline, CDR1 is SGHNT and CDR2 is YYREEE (reference sequence). DNA of the CDR3: TGTGCCAGCAGCCCGGTCCTCGGGGAGTATGCTAGCGGGGGAGTAGATACGCAGTATTTT. Translating gives CASSPVLGEYASGGVDTQYF.

The chain combines TRBV12-3 or TRBV12-4 with TRBJ1-3, with D maybe TRBD1 (5 bases). V shed 4 bases and J shed 4 bases, with 8 bases lying between them. The length of the CDR3 is 13 residues. CDR3 nucleotide sequence: TGTGCCAGCAGTTCAGGGCTCGGAAACACCATATATTTT. Its protein is CASSSGLGNTIYF.

This clonotype occurred many times. Germline and junction disagree at one end, which may indicate a read error. This rearrangement joins TRBV4-1 to TRBJ2-3, with 12 bases fitting TRBD2. The CDR3 sequence is 15 residues long. Per the germline V gene, CDR1 is MGHRA and CDR2 is YSYEKL. The CDR3 DNA is TGTGCCAGCAGCTTACTAGCGGGGGGATTAGATACGCAGTATTTT. It codes for CASSLLAGGLDTQYF.

The chain has TRBV19 and TRBJ1-5; the D is unclear. V lost 3 bases and J lost 0, with 9 bases in between. The CDR3 has 15 residues. CDR1 and CDR2 (germline): LNHDA, SQIVND (reference sequence). The CDR3 region is CASSIGPYSNQPQHF. The CDR3, as DNA: TGTGCCAGTAGTATCGGACCGTATAGCAATCAGCCCCAGCATTTT.

This clonotype was picked up one time. The rearrangement links TRBV6-2 or TRBV6-3 to TRBJ2-2, with TRBD1 identical over 7 bases. CDR3 length: 16 amino acids. Trimming at V came to 5 bases and at J to 3 bases, leaving 9 bases not matched to a gene. Germline CDR1 reads MNHEY; CDR2 reads SVGEGT. CDR3 coding DNA: TGTGCCAGCAGTATACCCATACAGGGGTACACCGGGGAGCTGTTTTTT. Its translation: CASSIPIQGYTGELFF.

This chain connects TRBV6-2 or TRBV6-3 to TRBJ2-5; D unclear. The CDR3 has 14 residues. Germline CDR1 reads MNHEY; CDR2 reads SVGEGT. V lost 10 bases and J lost 5, with 20 bases in between. CDR3 protein: CATTSGFKWETQYF. The DNA for the CDR3 is TGTGCCACCACCTCCGGGTTTAAATGGGAGACCCAGTACTTC.

This clonotype has more than one count but fewer than ten. This rearrangement joins TRBV12-3 or TRBV12-4 to TRBJ2-3; D is undetermined. V was trimmed by 7 bases and J by 1 base, leaving 9 bases between them. CDR3 size: 13 residues. CDR3 in DNA: TGTGCCAGCATCCTCCCTGGCACAGATACGCAGTATTTT. The encoded protein is CASILPGTDTQYF.

V usage is TRBV6-4 and J usage is TRBJ2-2; D unclear. V was clipped by 6 bases and J by 3 bases, with 17 bases between them. The CDR3 is 16 residues long. The germline V gene has CDR1 MRHNA and CDR2 SNTAGT. Here the CDR3 reads CASSRSSGLDTGELFF. CDR3 sequence (DNA): TGTGCCAGCAGCCGCTCATCCGGGCTGGACACCGGGGAGCTGTTTTTT.

The chain uses TRBV2 and TRBJ1-2; 7 bases are a match to TRBD1. J lost 4 bases, V lost 3 bases, and 2 bases had no gene match. The germline CDR1 and CDR2 sequences are SNHLY and FYNNEI. This CDR3 region has 13 residues. CDR3 sequence: CASSDRGGYGYTF. DNA of the CDR3: TGTGCCAGCAGTGACAGGGGGGGCTATGGCTACACCTTC.

The chain has TRBV14 and TRBJ1-1, with a possible D match to TRBD1 (6 bases). V was pared by 1 base and J by 3 bases, with 24 bases between. The CDR3 extends over 19 amino acids. Per the germline V gene, CDR1 is SGHDN and CDR2 is FVKESK. The CDR3 DNA is TGTGCCAGCAGCCAAGTGAGGCCGGTCGGGGGGGGCTTGGACACTGAAGCTTTCTTT. Its protein is CASSQVRPVGGGLDTEAFF.

The V call is TRBV27, the J call TRBJ2-1; weak D call: TRBD1 (5 bases). This CDR3 is 15 amino acids long. The germline V gene encodes CDR1 MNHEY and CDR2 SMNVEV (reference sequence). V lost 3 bases to trimming and J lost 4 bases, with 13 bases between them. CDR3 residues: CASSFGHQGYNEQFF. CDR3 coding DNA: TGTGCCAGCAGTTTCGGGCACCAGGGATACAATGAGCAGTTCTTC.

The rearrangement links TRBV6-2 or TRBV6-3 to TRBJ1-1; D remains unclear. CDR3 length: 14 amino acids. Trimming shortened V by 2 bases and J by 6 bases, and 13 bases separated the two germline ends. CDR1 and CDR2 from the germline V gene are MNHEY and SVGEGT. The chain's CDR3 is CASSYTEWGSEAFF. In nucleotides, the CDR3 is TGTGCCAGCAGTTACACGGAATGGGGATCTGAAGCTTTCTTT.